This passage covers 3 T cell receptor beta chains from one sample sequenced in a study of T cell responses to AZD1222 COVID-19 vaccine. Assay used: immunoSEQ multiplex PCR; TCRdb lists only in-frame clones, some missing. In the table there are over 100,000 clones, 90% of which are singletons. This material consisted of peripheral blood, taken on day 0 of AZD1222 vaccination. The origin of the receptors is an adult in good health.

The V gene is TRBV19, the J gene TRBJ1-5; D is uncertain. This CDR3 comprises 12 residues. Germline values: CDR1 LNHDA, CDR2 SQIVND (reference sequence). Trimming removed 7 bases at V and 0 bases at J, with 4 bases between. CDR3 sequence: CASTDSNQPQHF. CDR3 DNA sequence: TGTGCCAGTACGGATAGCAATCAGCCCCAGCATTTT.

The chain uses TRBV3-1 (or the pseudogene TRBV3-2) and TRBJ2-2; D call uncertain. In germline, CDR1 is LGHDT, CDR2 YNNKEL (reference sequence). Trimming removed 9 bases from V and 2 bases from J, with 10 bases in between. The CDR3 extends over 13 amino acids. The CDR3 DNA is TGTGCCAGTCAATTCTCAAACACCGGGGAGCTGTTTTTT. Protein sequence: CASQFSNTGELFF.

The chain uses TRBV11-3 and TRBJ1-3; D possibly corresponds to TRBD1 (5 bases). V was shortened by 6 bases and J by 8 bases, with 14 bases between the two germline ends. The CDR3 loop spans 13 amino acids. Germline V CDR1 and CDR2: SGHNT, YENEEA. CDR3 in amino acids: CASSWGDGDTIYF. As DNA, the CDR3 is TGTGCCAGCAGTTGGGGGGATGGCGACACCATATATTTT.